Described below is a single T cell receptor (beta chain) sequence and its context. Uncontrolled infection, other autoimmune disease, pregnancy or lactation barred patients from enrollment. What was amplified from RNA transcripts were TCR beta CDR3 regions. RT-PCR in the first round (using the HTBI primer set) targeted the TCR CDR3. MiXCR, run by TCRdb on the multiplex PCR reads, gives a single entry per CDR3 protein. There are over 500,000 distinct CDR3 sequences in the sample; approximately 17% occur only once, and around 17% lies in the top ten. The sample belongs to a study of T cells in Graves' hyperthyroidism and ophthalmopathy. V lost 1 base, J lost 5 bases, and 17 bases lay in between. CDR3 length: 16 amino acids. Germline V CDR1 and CDR2: MDHEN, SYDVKM.

The receptor's source is a woman between 18 and 30 years old with Graves' ophthalmopathy. Sequencing was performed on blood. The rearrangement joins TRBV28 to TRBJ2-5, with TRBD2 as a possible D gene (7 bases). CDR3 in DNA: TGTGCCAGCAGTTTATTCCGGGGGGCGCCCCGGGAGACCCAGTACTTC. This codes for CASSLFRGAPRETQYF. The whole variable domain, filled in from reference TRBV28 and TRBJ2-5, reads DVKVTQSSRYLVKRTGEKVFLECVQDMDHENMFWYRQDPGLGLRLIYFSYDVKMKEKGDIPEGYSVSREKKERFSLILESASTNQTSMYLCASSLFRGAPRETQYFGPGTRLLVL.